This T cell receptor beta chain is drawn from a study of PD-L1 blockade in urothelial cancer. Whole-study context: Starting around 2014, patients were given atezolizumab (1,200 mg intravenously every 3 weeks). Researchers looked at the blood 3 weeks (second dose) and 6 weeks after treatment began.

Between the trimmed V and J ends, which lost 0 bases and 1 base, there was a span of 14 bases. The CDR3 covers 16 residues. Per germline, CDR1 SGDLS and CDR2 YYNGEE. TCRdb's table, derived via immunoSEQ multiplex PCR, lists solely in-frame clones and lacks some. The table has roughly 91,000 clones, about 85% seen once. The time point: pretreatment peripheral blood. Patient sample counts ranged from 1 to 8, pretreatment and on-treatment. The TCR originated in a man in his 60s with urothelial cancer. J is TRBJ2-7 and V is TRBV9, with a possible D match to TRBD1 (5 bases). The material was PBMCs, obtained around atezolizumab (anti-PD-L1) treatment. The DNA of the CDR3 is TGTGCCAGCAGCGTAGATGGCAGGGAAGTATCCTACGAGCAGTACTTC. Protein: CASSVDGREVSYEQYF.